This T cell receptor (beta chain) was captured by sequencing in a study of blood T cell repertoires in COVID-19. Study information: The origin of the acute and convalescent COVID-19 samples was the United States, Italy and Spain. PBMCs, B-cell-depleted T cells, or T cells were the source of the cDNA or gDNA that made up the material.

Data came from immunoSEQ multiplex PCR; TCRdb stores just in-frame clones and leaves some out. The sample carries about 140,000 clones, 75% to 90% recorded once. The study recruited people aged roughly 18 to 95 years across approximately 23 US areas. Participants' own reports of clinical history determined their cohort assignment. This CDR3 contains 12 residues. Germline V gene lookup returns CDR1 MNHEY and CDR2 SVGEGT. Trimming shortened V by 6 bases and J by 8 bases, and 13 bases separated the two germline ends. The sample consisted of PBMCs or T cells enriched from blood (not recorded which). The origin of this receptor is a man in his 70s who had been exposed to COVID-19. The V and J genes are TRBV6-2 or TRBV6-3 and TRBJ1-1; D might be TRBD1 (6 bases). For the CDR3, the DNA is TGTGCCAGCAGCCACGGACAGCGCGAAGCTTTCTTT. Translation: CASSHGQREAFF.